Presented here are 18 T cell receptor beta chains from one specimen sequenced in a study of cytomegalovirus exposure and HLA in healthy donors. Primers included in the PCR were 60 Vbeta and 13 Jbeta primers. Libraries were prepared by immunoSEQ multiplex PCR; TCRdb keeps only in-frame clonotypes and omits some of them. The sample shows 180,000 or so clones, less than 85% of them seen only once. Sequencing was performed on PBMCs. These receptors came from a male donor in good health and CMV-seronegative.

The chain couples TRBV28 to TRBJ1-2; perhaps TRBD1 as D (5 bases). Germline V CDR1 and CDR2: MDHEN, SYDVKM. The ends were cut back, 7 bases at V and 7 bases at J, with 19 bases in the middle. This CDR3 region has 14 residues. CDR3 in amino acids: CASTEGHLGGGYTF. CDR3 sequence (DNA): TGTGCCAGCACTGAAGGACACCTCGGTGGTGGCTACACCTTC.

The V call is TRBV19, the J call TRBJ1-5; D unresolved. The CDR3 contains 13 residues. With 5 bases removed from V and 4 bases from J, the gap between germline ends came to 9 bases. The germline V gene has CDR1 LNHDA and CDR2 SQIVND (reference sequence). The CDR3, as DNA: TGTGCCAGTAGTCCTACGCTAAATCAGCCCCAGCATTTT. Protein: CASSPTLNQPQHF.

The rearrangement joins TRBV7-8 to TRBJ2-5, with D possibly matching TRBD1 (5 bases). The V gene's germline CDR1 is SGHVS and CDR2 FQNEAQ. V lost 1 base to trimming and J lost 4 bases, with 13 bases between them. The CDR3 runs 15 residues. For the CDR3, the DNA is TGTGCCAGCAGCTTAGTTTTCCAGGGCGGAGAGACCCAGTACTTC. This codes for CASSLVFQGGETQYF.

The rearrangement uses TRBV7-2 and TRBJ2-3; 8 bases match TRBD1. CDR3 length: 15 residues. The germline V gene has CDR1 SGHTA and CDR2 FQGNSA. V lost 5 bases and J lost 4; bases outside the gene matches: 8. Here the CDR3 reads CASSTRQGQADTQYF. CDR3 DNA: TGTGCCAGCAGCACGCGACAGGGACAGGCAGATACGCAGTATTTT.

This clone was recorded once. The chain carries TRBV7-2 and TRBJ1-2; maybe TRBD1 (6 bases). The CDR3 sequence is 16 residues long. Trimming took off 5 bases at V and 1 base at J, with 17 bases between the two ends. Germline values: CDR1 SGHTA, CDR2 FQGNSA. DNA of the CDR3: TGTGCCAGCAGCCCCCCCGGACAGAGACGTAACTATGGCTACACCTTC. Amino acids: CASSPPGQRRNYGYTF.

This clone has just one count. This sequence joins TRBV10-3 and TRBJ1-1; 8 bases line up with TRBD1. Germline V gene data show CDR1 as ENHRY and CDR2 as SYGVKD. CDR3 length equals 16 residues. V shed 2 bases, J shed 1 base, and the junction held 6 bases outside the gene matches. The CDR3 DNA follows: TGTGCCATCAGTGAGAGGCAGGGGGCAGGGAACACTGAAGCTTTCTTT. Its translation is CAISERQGAGNTEAFF.

V and J are TRBV5-4 and TRBJ2-5; TRBD1 matches 7 bases. Germline assignment: CDR1 SGHNT and CDR2 YYREEE (reference sequence). The CDR3 contains 16 residues. Losses at the gene ends were 2 bases for V and 3 bases for J; bases not matched to a gene: 10. This CDR3 is CASSLKTGAVEETQYF. CDR3 DNA sequence: TGTGCCAGCAGCTTAAAAACAGGGGCGGTTGAAGAGACCCAGTACTTC.

The V gene is TRBV11-3, the J gene TRBJ1-2; tentatively, D is TRBD1 (6 bases). Germline lookup yields CDR1 SGHNT and CDR2 YENEEA. V gave up 8 bases and J gave up 4 bases, with 11 bases separating them. The CDR3 sequence is 12 residues long. CDR3 sequence: CASSQGGYGYTF. CDR3 DNA sequence: TGTGCCAGCTCACAGGGCGGCTATGGCTACACCTTC.

This clone was seen just once. This chain uses TRBV7-9 with TRBJ1-1; a possible D gene is TRBD1 (6 bases). The CDR3 is 13 residues long. Germline V CDR1 and CDR2: SEHNR, FQNEAQ (reference sequence). V was clipped by 7 bases and J by 9 bases, with 18 bases between them. The CDR3 loop is CASIPLDSPQAFF. In DNA form, the CDR3 reads TGTGCCAGCATCCCGTTGGACAGCCCTCAAGCTTTCTTT.

The chain carries TRBV29-1 and TRBJ2-3, with 10 bases identical to TRBD2. V shed 4 bases, J shed 4 bases, and the junction held 5 bases outside the gene matches. From germline, CDR1 is SQVTM and CDR2 ANQGSEA. The CDR3 covers 14 residues. The CDR3 region is CSVGISGRSDTQYF. The DNA for the CDR3 is TGCAGCGTTGGTATTAGCGGGAGGTCAGATACGCAGTATTTT.

The J gene is TRBJ1-2, the V gene TRBV18; 8 bases map to TRBD1. This CDR3 has 14 residues. After removal of 2 bases from V and 3 bases from J, the junction contained 2 bases not matched to a gene. Germline CDR1 and CDR2: KGHSH and LQKENI. The CDR3 coding sequence is TGTGCCAGCTCACCAGGGACAGGCGACTATGGCTACACCTTC. Its protein product is CASSPGTGDYGYTF.

V is TRBV15 and J is TRBJ1-1, with D perhaps TRBD1 (6 bases). The CDR3 sequence is 14 residues long. Per germline, CDR1 LNHNV and CDR2 YYDKDF (reference sequence). The V gene lost 0 bases and the J gene lost 6 bases, with 11 bases spanning the gap. In DNA, the CDR3 is TGTGCCACCAGCAGAGATACAGGGTTGCCTGAAGCTTTCTTT. Translation: CATSRDTGLPEAFF.

The genes are TRBV5-6 and TRBJ1-1, with D possibly TRBD1 on 6 matching bases. The V and J ends lost 3 bases and 1 base respectively, with 10 bases between them. The CDR3 is 14 residues long. Germline V gene lookup returns CDR1 SGHDT and CDR2 YYEEEE. CDR3 nucleotides: TGTGCCAGCAGCTCAACAGGGAAGAACACTGAAGCTTTCTTT. Translated: CASSSTGKNTEAFF. Looking up the rest from reference TRBV5-6 and TRBJ1-1 gives the full variable domain: DAGVTQSPTHLIKTRGQQVTLRCSPKSGHDTVSWYQQALGQGPQFIFQYYEEEERQRGNFPDRFSGHQFPNYSSELNVNALLLGDSALYLCASSSTGKNTEAFFGQGTRLTVV.

The rearrangement joins TRBV18 to TRBJ1-6; D uncertain. This CDR3 has 15 residues. Trimming took off 1 base at V and 7 bases at J, with 11 bases between the two ends. Germline values: CDR1 KGHSH, CDR2 LQKENI. This CDR3 is CASSPQRVKNSPLHF. CDR3 DNA sequence: TGTGCCAGCTCACCACAGCGAGTGAAGAATTCACCCCTCCACTTT.

This clone was recorded once. This CDR3 is CASGTRADTEAFF. Here the CDR3 DNA reads TGTGCCAGCGGGACAAGGGCTGACACTGAAGCTTTCTTT. The chain joins TRBV6-5 to TRBJ1-1, with D possibly being TRBD1 (6 bases). Germline CDR1 MNHEY, CDR2 SVGAGI. CDR3 length: 13 amino acids. Trimming shortened V by 8 bases and J by 3 bases, and 13 bases separated the two germline ends.

The rearrangement links TRBV5-4 to TRBJ2-2; TRBD2 matches 7 bases. V dropped 5 bases and J dropped 7; count of bases not matched to a gene: 8. CDR1 is SGHNT and CDR2 is YYREEE in the germline V gene (reference sequence). CDR3 length: 14 amino acids. CDR3 DNA: TGTGCCAGCAGGGAGCGGGAAGCAGGCGGGGAGCTGTTTTTT. Translated, it gives CASREREAGGELFF.

The rearrangement links TRBV5-1 to TRBJ2-2, with unresolved D. The CDR3 is 15 amino acids. Germline CDR1 SGHRS, CDR2 YFSETQ. Trimming took off 2 bases at V and 3 bases at J, with 11 bases between the two ends. CDR3 in DNA: TGCGCCAGCAGCTTAAATCAGGTGGACACCGGGGAGCTGTTTTTT. It is translated as CASSLNQVDTGELFF.

The CDR3: CASSDGAFPQGYTGELFF. The CDR3 bases are TGTGCCAGCAGCGATGGGGCATTCCCCCAAGGGTACACCGGGGAGCTGTTTTTT. The rearrangement links TRBV9 to TRBJ2-2; D is perhaps TRBD1 (5 bases). Germline V gene data show CDR1 as SGDLS and CDR2 as YYNGEE. Trimming pared 3 bases from V and 3 bases from J, leaving 21 bases between. The CDR3 sequence is 18 residues long.